The TCR beta chain described here comes from a study of blood T cell repertoires in COVID-19. On the study more broadly: There were acute and convalescent COVID-19 samples, and they came from the United States, Italy and Spain. PBMCs, B-cell-depleted T cells, or T cells were the source of the cDNA or gDNA that made up the material.

In the source study's methods: From reference gene primer amplification, estimates of nucleated cell counts were derived. Profiling relied on immunoSEQ multiplex PCR, and the TCRdb table lists in-frame clones only, not all of them. V and J calls and clone size are those listed in that table; D and trimming were worked out from the DNA. The sample holds 370,000 or so clones, approximately 77% seen once. V was clipped by 2 bases and J by 2 bases, with 9 bases between them. The CDR3 has 14 amino acids. The V gene's germline CDR1 is MNHEY and CDR2 SVGAGI. This receptor was taken from a human donor with acute or convalescent COVID-19. The donor label of this sample is uncertain. The V gene is TRBV6-5, the J gene TRBJ1-2; maybe TRBD1 (5 bases). Sequences were obtained from peripheral blood. The CDR3 spells CASSYRGMNYGYTF. The CDR3 nucleotides are TGTGCCAGCAGTTACAGGGGTATGAACTATGGCTACACCTTC.